This entry lists 9 T cell receptor beta chains sequenced from one sample in a study of cytomegalovirus exposure and HLA in healthy donors. The PCR had 60 Vbeta and 13 Jbeta primers. Clones were read by immunoSEQ multiplex PCR, and TCRdb kept only the in-frame ones, dropping some. The sample has about 240,000 clones, about 80% seen once. What was sequenced was PBMCs. The receptors were gathered from a woman aged 55 to 70 in good health and CMV-seropositive.

The chain has TRBV7-9 and TRBJ2-7; TRBD1 matches at 10 bases. The length of the CDR3 is 16 residues. Germline V gene lookup returns CDR1 SEHNR and CDR2 FQNEAQ (reference sequence). Germline trimming cut 3 bases from V and 4 bases from J; bases unmatched to any gene: 9. This CDR3 is CASSFPSRTGGYEQYF. CDR3 DNA sequence: TGTGCCAGCAGCTTCCCCTCCCGGACAGGGGGTTACGAGCAGTACTTC. Variable domain in full (rest from reference TRBV7-9 and TRBJ2-7): DTGVSQNPRHKITKRGQNVTFRCDPISEHNRLYWYRQTLGQGPEFLTYFQNEAQLEKSRLLSDRFSAERPKGSFSTLEIQRTEQGDSAMYLCASSFPSRTGGYEQYFGPGTRLTVT.

V gene TRBV7-9 combines with J gene TRBJ1-4; TRBD1 matches at 7 bases. The J segment lost 4 bases and the V segment lost 5 bases, leaving 13 bases of the junction unmatched. CDR1 and CDR2 from the germline V gene are SEHNR and FQNEAQ (reference sequence). CDR3 size: 17 residues. Here the CDR3 DNA reads TGTGCCAGCAGCATACTTTCCTACAGGGGCGGTAATGAAAAACTGTTTTTT. Translation: CASSILSYRGGNEKLFF.

The gene calls are TRBV2 and TRBJ1-3; 8 nucleotides line up with TRBD1. The CDR3 runs to 13 residues. Germline lookup yields CDR1 SNHLY and CDR2 FYNNEI. With V trimmed by 6 bases and J by 2 bases, 0 bases remained unmatched. CDR3 amino acids: CASRTGAGNTIYF. For the CDR3, the DNA is TGTGCCAGCAGGACAGGGGCTGGAAACACCATATATTTT.

The CDR3 region has the DNA TGTGCCAGCAGGCCTAGCGGGGGGTACAATGAGCAGTTCTTC. The encoded protein is CASRPSGGYNEQFF. The J gene is TRBJ2-1, the V gene TRBV2; 11 nucleotides line up with TRBD2. CDR1 is SNHLY, CDR2 FYNNEI, per germline. With 6 bases clipped from V and 4 bases from J, the junction kept 2 bases outside the gene matches. The CDR3 sequence is 14 residues long.

The chain employs TRBV6-1 and TRBJ2-1, with D possibly matching TRBD1 (5 bases). Germline V CDR1 and CDR2: MNHNS, SASEGT. CDR3 length equals 15 residues. Trimming stripped 7 bases from V and 4 bases from J, with 17 bases between. The CDR3 region has the DNA TGTGCCAGCACCGACGGACAACGAAATTACAATGAGCAGTTCTTC. Protein product: CASTDGQRNYNEQFF.

This chain uses TRBV29-1 with TRBJ2-5; D perhaps matches TRBD2 (6 bases). The CDR3 totals 14 residues. CDR1 is SQVTM, CDR2 ANQGSEA, per germline. Trimming pared 4 bases from V and 5 bases from J, leaving 17 bases between. DNA of the CDR3: TGCAGCGTTGCGCGGGGAACGGATGCGGAGACCCAGTACTTC. This encodes CSVARGTDAETQYF.

The gene calls are TRBV28 and TRBJ2-1; TRBD2 matches 13 bases. V shed 6 bases, J shed 6 bases, and the junction held 5 bases outside the gene matches. The CDR3 is made up of 15 amino acids. The germline CDR1 and CDR2 sequences are MDHEN and SYDVKM. This chain's CDR3 is CASRVGTSGANEQFF. The CDR3 DNA sequence: TGTGCCAGCAGGGTCGGGACTAGCGGGGCCAATGAGCAGTTCTTC.

The rearrangement uses TRBV5-1 and TRBJ2-3; TRBD2 matches 11 bases. Germline lookup yields CDR1 SGHRS and CDR2 YFSETQ. The CDR3 runs to 15 residues. After removal of 0 bases from V and 5 bases from J, the junction contained 2 bases not matched to a gene. The CDR3 sequence: CASSLVLAGGDTQYF. The CDR3 DNA reads TGCGCCAGCAGCTTGGTTCTAGCGGGAGGAGATACGCAGTATTTT.

The chain couples TRBV30 to TRBJ2-3; a possible D gene is TRBD2 (5 bases). Germline values: CDR1 GTSNPN, CDR2 SVGIG (reference sequence). The CDR3 runs 15 residues. Deletions cut 0 bases from V and 7 bases from J, with 17 bases between. The CDR3 here is CAWSVSASTRHTQYF. CDR3 nucleotides: TGTGCCTGGAGTGTTAGCGCCTCCACACGCCATACGCAGTATTTT.